This TCR beta chain stems from a study of regulatory T cells in long-lasting Graves disease. Overall study context: Over 5 years on antithyroid drugs plus positive TSH receptor antibodies marked Graves' disease as persistent.

This sample's time point: persistent/refractory GD, antithyroid drugs over 5 years with positive TRAb. Making the TCR library involved RNA that had been extracted from PBMCs. CDR3 regions were amplified by Arm-PCR using iRepertoire HTBI primers to build TCR beta libraries. TCRdb redid the calling of the multiplex PCR reads with MiXCR, one entry per CDR3 protein. The sample yields approximately 290,000 distinct CDR3 sequences, around 21% seen once. With 6 bases clipped from V and 6 bases from J, the junction kept 6 bases outside the gene matches. Germline V gene sequence: CDR1 DFQATT, CDR2 SNEGSKA (reference sequence). The CDR3 is made up of 12 amino acids. Study-level findings and limits: TRBV28, TRBJ1-2 and TRBJ2-5 emerged as the favored segments in persistent disease.

In its sample, this clonotype was seen a few times. Its antigen is as yet unknown. The chain has TRBV20-1 and TRBJ2-3; 7 positions match TRBD2. Sequencing was performed on peripheral blood mononuclear cells (PBMCs), taken when the disease was refractory, from a patient treated with antithyroid drugs. This sequence originates from a female donor with Graves disease. In DNA form, the CDR3 reads TGCAGTGCCCCTATGCGGGGGGATACGCAGTATTTT. Translating gives CSAPMRGDTQYF.